This TCR beta chain was profiled in a study of spatial heterogeneity in lung cancer. The time point: sample taken at primary tumor resection. The germline CDR1 and CDR2 sequences are ENHRY and SYGVKD. This CDR3 spans 15 amino acids. With 0 bases clipped from V and 9 bases from J, the junction kept 4 bases outside the gene matches. TCRdb passed the 5' RACE reads through MiXCR, listing each CDR3 protein once. Of approximately 20,000 distinct CDR3 sequences in the sample, 2.8% were seen once. General study points: Higher tumor mutation counts went along with higher counts of expanded intratumoral alpha and beta TCRs.

Many counts were recorded for this clonotype. Its antigen is not identified. The chain recombines TRBV10-3 with TRBJ1-6; 8 bases match TRBD1. The receptor comes from a male donor with early-stage non-small cell lung cancer. The material sequenced was lung tumor tissue, taken at surgery. CDR3 bases: TGTGCCATCAGTGAGTCGTGGACAGGGATTTCACCCCTCCACTTT. Translating it yields CAISESWTGISPLHF.